Presented here are 7 T cell receptor beta chains from one specimen sequenced in a study of shared clonotypes between healthy human individuals. The naive CD8 population came from CD45RO-negative cells selected for CCR7, without terminally differentiated effector memory CD45RA+ cells. The assay was immunoSEQ multiplex PCR, and TCRdb's table has in-frame clones only and misses some. The sample consists of roughly 2 million clones, roughly 94% of them appearing once. The sequenced sample was naive CD8+ T cells sorted from blood. These receptors originate from a man aged 18 to 29 in good health.

The rearrangement joins TRBV4-1 to TRBJ2-5; 7 nucleotides line up with TRBD2. There are 16 residues in the CDR3. The V segment lost 1 base and the J segment 7 bases; nucleotides outside the gene matches: 12. Per germline, CDR1 MGHRA and CDR2 YSYEKL. The CDR3 coding sequence is TGCGCCAGCAGCCAAGGGCTAGCGGAGTTCGGCGGGACCCAGTACTTC. This gives the protein CASSQGLAEFGGTQYF.

The chain is built from TRBV7-6 and TRBJ2-7; no clear D. Germline CDR1 SGHVS, CDR2 FNYEAQ. Trimming pared 4 bases from V and 3 bases from J, leaving 7 bases between. There are 12 residues in the CDR3. The CDR3 DNA reads TGTGCCAGCAGCTCACCAGACTACGAGCAGTACTTC. This translates into CASSSPDYEQYF.

This clone appeared once. The V call is TRBV18, the J call TRBJ1-1; unclear D gene. V dropped 3 bases and J dropped 3 bases, with 14 bases sitting between them. This CDR3 spans 15 amino acids. From germline, CDR1 is KGHSH and CDR2 LQKENI. The CDR3 nucleotides are TGTGCCAGCTCACCTAGAAGAGGGTTGGACACTGAAGCTTTCTTT. As protein: CASSPRRGLDTEAFF.

The genes are TRBV7-6 and TRBJ2-1; tentatively, D is TRBD2 (6 bases). Germline CDR1 SGHVS, CDR2 FNYEAQ. V was pared by 2 bases and J by 8 bases, with 19 bases between. CDR3 length equals 16 residues. The CDR3 spells CASSLIAGGAGDEQFF. The CDR3 nucleotides are TGTGCCAGCAGCTTAATCGCCGGCGGGGCCGGCGATGAGCAGTTCTTC.

Concerning this clone: This sample includes further DNA sequences coding for the same CDR3. This sequence joins TRBV7-2 and TRBJ2-7; 7 nucleotides line up with TRBD1. Trimming at V came to 1 base and at J to 1 base, leaving 4 bases not matched to a gene. CDR1 and CDR2 (germline): SGHTA, FQGNSA. The CDR3 runs to 15 residues. CDR3 sequence reads: CASSLGRDSSYEQYF. CDR3 coding DNA: TGTGCCAGCAGCTTAGGACGGGACAGTTCCTACGAGCAGTACTTC. Full variable domain (remainder filled in from reference TRBV7-2 and TRBJ2-7): GAGVSQSPSNKVTEKGKDVELRCDPISGHTALYWYRQSLGQGLEFLIYFQGNSAPDKSGLPSDRFSAERTGGSVSTLTIQRTQQEDSAVYLCASSLGRDSSYEQYFGPGTRLTVT.

This clone was seen just once. The chain recombines TRBV5-6 with TRBJ2-3, with 9 bases lining up with TRBD2. Losses at the gene ends were 3 bases for V and 2 bases for J; bases not matched to a gene: 7. This CDR3 spans 16 amino acids. CDR1 SGHDT and CDR2 YYEEEE come from the germline V gene. In nucleotides, the CDR3 is TGTGCCAGCAGCTATATTCTAGCGGGACTCACAGATACGCAGTATTTT. Its translation is CASSYILAGLTDTQYF. The whole variable domain, filled in from reference TRBV5-6 and TRBJ2-3, reads DAGVTQSPTHLIKTRGQQVTLRCSPKSGHDTVSWYQQALGQGPQFIFQYYEEEERQRGNFPDRFSGHQFPNYSSELNVNALLLGDSALYLCASSYILAGLTDTQYFGPGTRLTVL.

The chain employs TRBV9 and TRBJ2-2, with D possibly TRBD1 on 6 matching bases. Trimming took off 4 bases at V and 4 bases at J, with 17 bases between the two ends. Germline V gives CDR1 SGDLS, CDR2 YYNGEE. The CDR3 spans 16 residues. CDR3 in amino acids: CASSLYGEGGTGELFF. The CDR3 nucleotides read TGTGCCAGCAGCCTATATGGGGAAGGGGGCACCGGGGAGCTGTTTTTT.